The next 29 T cell receptor beta chains were all read from a single sample in a study of T cells in Graves' hyperthyroidism and ophthalmopathy. Amplified regions were TCR beta CDR3 sequences from RNA transcripts. A set of HTBI primers served as the primers for a first-round RT-PCR of the TCR CDR3. MiXCR was run by TCRdb on the multiplex PCR reads, yielding one entry per CDR3 protein. Among some 270,000 distinct CDR3 sequences, roughly an eighth were seen once, and the ten largest hold roughly 7.9%. The sequencing input was blood. The receptors derive from a woman in her forties with Graves' hyperthyroidism.

This clonotype was counted at least ten times. This chain joins TRBV20-1 and TRBJ2-7; 10 bases line up with TRBD2. Germline V CDR1 and CDR2: DFQATT, SNEGSKA (reference sequence). The CDR3 is 15 residues long. Unmatched junction bases numbered 4, after V lost 2 bases and J lost 0 bases. The CDR3: CSARILAGDSYEQYF. CDR3 coding DNA: TGCAGTGCTAGAATTCTAGCGGGAGACTCCTACGAGCAGTACTTC.

This clonotype was seen at least ten times. The chain links TRBV5-1 to TRBJ2-3; 10 positions agree with TRBD1. Losses at the gene ends were 7 bases for V and 2 bases for J; bases not matched to a gene: 7. The CDR3 has 15 amino acids. Germline CDR1 reads SGHRS; CDR2 reads YFSETQ. CDR3 sequence (DNA): TGCGCCAGCTTAACCGGGACAGGGGACACAGATACGCAGTATTTT. It codes for CASLTGTGDTDTQYF.

This clonotype showed up many times. The gene calls are TRBV2 and TRBJ2-3; 9 positions match TRBD2. V gave up 8 bases and J gave up 1 base; unmatched junction bases: 1. Germline V gene lookup returns CDR1 SNHLY and CDR2 FYNNEI. This CDR3 has 13 residues. The CDR3 reads CASRTSGTDTQYF. Here the CDR3 DNA reads TGTGCCAGCCGGACTAGCGGCACAGATACGCAGTATTTT.

This clonotype was detected only a few times. The V call is TRBV19, the J call TRBJ2-6; D unresolved. CDR3 size: 15 residues. V dropped 2 bases and J dropped 4 bases, with 9 bases sitting between them. CDR1 LNHDA and CDR2 SQIVND come from the germline V gene (reference sequence). In DNA form, the CDR3 reads TGTGCCAGTAGTATAAAGGGTGCCGGGGCCAACGTCCTGACTTTC. It codes for CASSIKGAGANVLTF.

In this sample, this clonotype turned up many times. This rearrangement joins TRBV11-3 to TRBJ2-5, with 10 nucleotides matching TRBD2. Germline V gives CDR1 SGHNT, CDR2 YENEEA. With V trimmed by 3 bases and J by 4 bases, 8 bases remained unmatched. The CDR3 runs to 16 residues. The CDR3 loop is CASSFPASGSGETQYF. CDR3 bases: TGTGCCAGCAGCTTTCCGGCTAGCGGGAGTGGAGAGACCCAGTACTTC. Drawing the rest from reference TRBV11-3 and TRBJ2-5, the complete variable domain is EAGVVQSPRYKIIEKKQPVAFWCNPISGHNTLYWYLQNLGQGPELLIRYENEEAVDDSQLPKDRFSAERLKGVDSTLKIQPAELGDSAVYLCASSFPASGSGETQYFGPGTRLLVL.

In this sample, this clonotype turned up a few times. Its ends do not fully match the called genes, so a read error is possible. The rearrangement joins TRBV24-1 to TRBJ1-2; TRBD1 agrees at 7 bases. Germline loops: CDR1 KGHDR, CDR2 SFDVKD. The CDR3 is made up of 14 amino acids. CDR3 sequence reads: CATSDGTANYDYTF. CDR3 sequence (DNA): TGTGCCACCAGTGATGGGACAGCTAACTATGACTACACCTTC.

This clonotype has ten or more counts. V is TRBV18 and J is TRBJ1-2, with TRBD1 identical over 7 bases. Trimming took 6 bases from V and 5 from J; bases not matched to a gene: 6. The CDR3 has 13 residues. Germline lookup yields CDR1 KGHSH and CDR2 LQKENI. This CDR3 reads CASSPDRDYGYTF. CDR3 DNA sequence: TGTGCCAGCTCCCCTGACAGGGATTATGGCTACACCTTC.

At least ten counts were recorded for this clonotype. One junction end disagrees with the germline gene, perhaps due to a read error. The chain links TRBV7-7 to TRBJ2-3; a weak D match, TRBD1 (5 bases). CDR1 is SSHAT, CDR2 FNYEAQ, per germline (reference sequence). The length of the CDR3 is 13 residues. The chain's CDR3 is CASSFAGSDTQYF. The CDR3 DNA reads TGTGCTAGCAGCTTCGCAGGGTCAGATACGCAGTATTTT.

This clonotype was detected many times. V is TRBV7-9 and J is TRBJ2-2, with D perhaps TRBD1 or TRBD2 (6 bases each). V was cut by 4 bases and J by 0 bases, with 9 bases left in between. Germline V gene data show CDR1 as SEHNR and CDR2 as FQNEAQ (reference sequence). The CDR3 sequence is 15 residues long. The CDR3 protein is CASSSGAPNTGELFF. The CDR3 coding sequence is TGTGCCAGCAGCTCGGGGGCGCCGAACACCGGGGAGCTGTTTTTT.

Of note for this clonotype: This may be a read error: a much more frequent sequence differs by one nucleotide. This chain joins TRBV18 and TRBJ1-5; TRBD1 might be the D (6 bases). The CDR3 loop spans 14 amino acids. V was shortened by 0 bases and J by 6 bases, with 9 bases between the two germline ends. The germline gives CDR1 KGHSH, CDR2 LQKENI. The CDR3 DNA sequence: TGTGCCAGCTCACCACCGGGGGGGGCTCAGCCCCAGCATTTT. Its translation is CASSPPGGAQPQHF.

This clonotype was seen at least ten times. The genes are TRBV12-3 or TRBV12-4 and TRBJ2-1; possibly TRBD1 for D (6 bases). This CDR3 comprises 16 residues. The ends were cut back, 3 bases at V and 5 bases at J, with 17 bases in the middle. CDR3 sequence reads: CASSFSTGPNNNEQFF. CDR3 sequence (DNA): TGTGCCAGCAGTTTCTCGACAGGACCAAACAACAATGAGCAGTTCTTC.

At least ten counts were recorded for this clonotype. A junction boundary mismatches the germline segment, possibly from a read error. For the CDR3, the DNA is TGTGCCAGTAGCCTGACAGGGTACACTGAAGCTTTCTTT. Its translation: CASSLTGYTEAFF. The rearrangement joins TRBV5-1 to TRBJ1-1, with TRBD1 matching 7 bases. CDR1 is SGHRS, CDR2 YFSETQ, per germline. This CDR3 region has 13 residues.

This clonotype showed up many times. The rearrangement uses TRBV20-1 and TRBJ2-2; D gene ambiguous. With 4 bases removed from V and 6 bases from J, the gap between germline ends came to 6 bases. The CDR3 contains 11 residues. CDR1 is DFQATT and CDR2 is SNEGSKA in the germline V gene (reference sequence). CDR3 coding DNA: TGCAGTGCTACCGTCTCCGGGGAGCTGTTTTTT. Translating gives CSATVSGELFF.

This clonotype was recorded many times. The chain is built from TRBV24-1 and TRBJ2-1; 11 bases are shared with TRBD1. This CDR3 has 14 amino acids. Germline trimming cut 4 bases from V and 9 bases from J; bases unmatched to any gene: 4. Per the germline V gene, CDR1 is KGHDR and CDR2 is SFDVKD. The CDR3 DNA reads TGTGCCACCAGTGACTGGACAGGGGGCAGTGAGCAGTTCTTC. It codes for CATSDWTGGSEQFF.

This clonotype came up a few times. The chain recombines TRBV29-1 with TRBJ1-3; no firm D call. Germline V lookup: CDR1 SQVTM, CDR2 ANQGSEA. The CDR3 covers 15 residues. V was shortened by 7 bases and J by 0 bases, with 16 bases between the two germline ends. CDR3 sequence (DNA): TGCAGCGCAAGCCCCCGGGGATCCTCTGGAAACACCATATATTTT. This gives the protein CSASPRGSSGNTIYF.

This clonotype has a count of ten or more. The V gene is TRBV20-1, the J gene TRBJ2-3, with 9 positions matching TRBD2. J was trimmed by 1 base and V by 0 bases; bases with no gene match: 8. Germline V gene sequence: CDR1 DFQATT, CDR2 SNEGSKA (reference sequence). There are 17 residues in the CDR3. The CDR3 DNA follows: TGCAGTGCTAGAGAGGGAGGCGGGAGGGCCGGCACAGATACGCAGTATTTT. Protein sequence: CSAREGGGRAGTDTQYF.

The sample holds many counts of this clonotype. This sequence joins TRBV20-1 and TRBJ2-1; TRBD2 agrees at 10 bases. Germline CDR1 and CDR2: DFQATT and SNEGSKA (reference sequence). The CDR3 totals 15 residues. With 6 bases clipped from V and 3 bases from J, the junction kept 8 bases outside the gene matches. The CDR3 DNA reads TGCAGTGCGCAGACAACTAGCGGGAACTACAATGAGCAGTTCTTC. The encoded protein is CSAQTTSGNYNEQFF.

In its sample, this clonotype was seen many times. V gene TRBV30 combines with J gene TRBJ1-4; no definite D call. V was cut by 2 bases and J by 7 bases, with 8 bases left in between. The length of the CDR3 is 12 residues. Germline V gene data show CDR1 as GTSNPN and CDR2 as SVGIG (reference sequence). CDR3 DNA sequence: TGTGCCTGGAGTTTCGGGAGTGAAAAACTGTTTTTT. Translating it yields CAWSFGSEKLFF. The whole variable domain, remainder taken from reference TRBV30 and TRBJ1-4, is SQTIHQWPATLVQPVGSPLSLECTVEGTSNPNLYWYRQAAGRGLQLLFYSVGIGQISSEVPQNLSASRPQDRQFILSSKKLLLSDSGFYLCAWSFGSEKLFFGSGTQLSVL.

This clonotype has a handful of counts. The chain carries TRBV19 and TRBJ1-5; unclear D gene. The ends were cut back, 2 bases at V and 5 bases at J, with 7 bases in the middle. In germline, CDR1 is LNHDA, CDR2 SQIVND (reference sequence). This CDR3 spans 13 amino acids. As DNA, the CDR3 is TGTGCCAGTAGTATATTCGGTTATCAGCCCCAGCATTTT. It translates to CASSIFGYQPQHF.

The sample holds many counts of this clonotype. The chain combines TRBV3-1 with TRBJ2-7; no reliable D call. V lost 0 bases and J lost 2, with 5 bases in between. CDR1 and CDR2 from the germline V gene are LGHDT and YNNKEL (reference sequence). The CDR3 is 13 residues long. CDR3 protein: CASSQDGPYEQYF. Written as DNA, the CDR3 is TGTGCCAGCAGCCAAGATGGGCCCTACGAGCAGTACTTC.

Turning to this clonotype: A much bigger clone sits one base away, suggesting this may be a read error. V and J are TRBV7-2 and TRBJ2-1, with D tentatively TRBD2 (6 bases). Germline loops: CDR1 SGHTA, CDR2 FQGNSA. The CDR3 loop spans 11 amino acids. V was shortened by 5 bases and J by 12 bases, with 11 bases between the two germline ends. The CDR3 region is CASSPGVWQFF. CDR3 coding DNA: TGTGCCAGCAGCCCGGGGGTCTGGCAGTTCTTC.

This clonotype was picked up many times. V and J are TRBV25-1 and TRBJ2-3; possibly TRBD1 or TRBD2 for D (6 bases each). V shed 3 bases and J shed 10 bases, with 11 bases lying between them. Per germline, CDR1 MGHDK and CDR2 SYGVNS. This CDR3 spans 12 amino acids. This chain's CDR3 is CASSERGVAQYF. In DNA form, the CDR3 reads TGTGCCAGCAGTGAGAGGGGGGTGGCGCAGTATTTT.

The rearrangement uses TRBV20-1 and TRBJ1-1, with D possibly matching TRBD1 (6 bases). Germline-derived CDR1 and CDR2 are DFQATT and SNEGSKA (reference sequence). This CDR3 region has 10 residues. Trimming took off 0 bases at V and 10 bases at J, with 6 bases between the two ends. DNA of the CDR3: TGCAGTGCTAGAGAGGGGGCAGCTTTCTTT. Its protein product is CSAREGAAFF.

This clonotype has a handful of counts. V is TRBV29-1 and J is TRBJ1-1; 8 nucleotides match TRBD1. Looked up from germline, CDR1 is SQVTM and CDR2 is ANQGSEA. This CDR3 comprises 12 residues. V shed 6 bases and J 0 bases; nucleotides not matched to a gene: 0. The DNA for the CDR3 is TGCAGCGTGGACAGGGTGAACACTGAAGCTTTCTTT. Translation: CSVDRVNTEAFF. The entire variable domain, with the rest obtained from reference TRBV29-1 and TRBJ1-1, is as follows: SAVISQKPSRDICQRGTSLTIQCQVDSQVTMMFWYRQQPGQSLTLIATANQGSEATYESGFVIDKFPISRPNLTFSTLTVSNMSPEDSSIYLCSVDRVNTEAFFGQGTRLTVV.

There are many counts of this clonotype. The rearrangement links TRBV7-8 to TRBJ2-1; TRBD2 matches 11 bases. The CDR3 totals 15 residues. With V trimmed by 6 bases and J by 10 bases, 11 bases remained unmatched. The germline CDR1 and CDR2 sequences are SGHVS and FQNEAQ. The CDR3 here is CASSLGTSGGGEQFF. For the CDR3, the DNA is TGTGCCAGCAGTTTGGGGACTAGCGGAGGGGGGGAGCAGTTCTTC. The full variable domain, with the rest looked up from reference TRBV7-8 and TRBJ2-1, is GAGVSQSPRYKVAKRGQDVALRCDPISGHVSLFWYQQALGQGPEFLTYFQNEAQLDKSGLPSDRFFAERPEGSVSTLKIQRTQQEDSAVYLCASSLGTSGGGEQFFGPGTRLTVL.

This clonotype was counted many times. The chain uses TRBV6-1 and TRBJ1-3; 9 bases are a match to TRBD1. This CDR3 has 16 amino acids. Germline V CDR1 and CDR2: MNHNS, SASEGT. The trim removed 5 bases at V and 1 base at J, leaving 6 bases unmatched. DNA of the CDR3: TGTGCCAGCAGTTCCCCGGGACAGGGATCTGGAAACACCATATATTTT. Translation gives CASSSPGQGSGNTIYF.

This clonotype was picked up many times. The CDR3 region is CASSLTGRQETQYF. CDR3 bases: TGTGCCAGCAGTTTAACCGGCAGACAAGAGACCCAGTACTTC. V is TRBV28 and J is TRBJ2-5; D gene unclear. This CDR3 is built from 14 residues. Germline lookup yields CDR1 MDHEN and CDR2 SYDVKM. Trimming pared 2 bases from V and 2 bases from J, leaving 9 bases between.

In this sample, this clonotype turned up many times. The chain combines TRBV5-1 with TRBJ2-3; perhaps TRBD2 as D (6 bases). CDR3 length: 15 amino acids. The V gene lost 4 bases and the J gene lost 4 bases, with 16 bases spanning the gap. Germline loops: CDR1 SGHRS, CDR2 YFSETQ. The CDR3 sequence is CASSPSGGPPDTQYF. The DNA of the CDR3 is TGCGCCAGCAGCCCCTCCGGAGGGCCGCCAGATACGCAGTATTTT.

This sequence joins TRBV24-1 and TRBJ2-3; 13 nucleotides match TRBD2. Trimming took 4 bases from V and 4 from J; bases not matched to a gene: 4. CDR1 and CDR2 from the germline V gene are KGHDR and SFDVKD. CDR3 size: 16 residues. The CDR3 here is CATSDPGLAGADTQYF. The CDR3, as DNA: TGTGCCACCAGTGACCCCGGACTAGCGGGAGCAGATACGCAGTATTTT.